This TCR beta chain was captured in a study of beta chain features in type 1 diabetes. Study results and caveats: Whatever favoring of shorter templates PCR might show would apply equally to patients and controls.

CD4+ naive, central memory, regulatory and stem cell-like memory cells were sorted via CD45RO/CCR7/CD25/CD127/CD95/CD27. In the case of this clone: Antigen unknown.

There are 14 residues in the CDR3. Germline V CDR1 and CDR2: SGHRS, YFSETQ. Trimming left V 0 bases short and J 4 bases short, with 8 bases between. The sequenced template was cDNA made from the entire isolated RNA. Libraries were prepared by immunoSEQ multiplex PCR; TCRdb keeps only in-frame clonotypes and omits some of them. The data contain 810,000 or so clones, 15% to 20% of them seen just once; the ten biggest clones take up around 0.02%. The chain links TRBV5-1 to TRBJ2-1; D unclear. The sequenced sample consisted of naive CD4+ T cells from blood. This TCR was sampled from a woman under 30 in good health. The CDR3 DNA reads TGCGCCAGCAGCTTGGCCCACGGTTACAATGAGCAGTTCTTC. It codes for CASSLAHGYNEQFF.